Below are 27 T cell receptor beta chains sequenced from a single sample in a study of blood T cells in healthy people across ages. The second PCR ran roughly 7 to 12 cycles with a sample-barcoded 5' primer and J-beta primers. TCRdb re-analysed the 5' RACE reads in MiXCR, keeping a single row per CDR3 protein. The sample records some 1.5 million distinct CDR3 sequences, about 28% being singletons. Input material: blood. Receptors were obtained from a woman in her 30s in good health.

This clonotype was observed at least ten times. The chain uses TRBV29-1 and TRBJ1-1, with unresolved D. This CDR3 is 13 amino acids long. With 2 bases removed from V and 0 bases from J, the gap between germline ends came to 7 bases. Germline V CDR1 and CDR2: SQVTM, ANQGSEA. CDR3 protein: CSVERRMNTEAFF. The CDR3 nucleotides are TGCAGCGTTGAACGGCGGATGAACACTGAAGCTTTCTTT. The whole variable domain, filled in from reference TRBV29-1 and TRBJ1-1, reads SAVISQKPSRDICQRGTSLTIQCQVDSQVTMMFWYRQQPGQSLTLIATANQGSEATYESGFVIDKFPISRPNLTFSTLTVSNMSPEDSSIYLCSVERRMNTEAFFGQGTRLTVV.

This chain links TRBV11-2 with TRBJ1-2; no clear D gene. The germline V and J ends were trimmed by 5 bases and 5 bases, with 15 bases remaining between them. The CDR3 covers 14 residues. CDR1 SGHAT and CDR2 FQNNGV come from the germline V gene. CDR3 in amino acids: CASSPVGSAYGYTF. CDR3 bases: TGTGCCAGCAGCCCAGTTGGGTCAGCGTATGGCTACACCTTC. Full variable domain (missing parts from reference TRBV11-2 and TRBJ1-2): EAGVAQSPRYKIIEKRQSVAFWCNPISGHATLYWYQQILGQGPKLLIQFQNNGVVDDSQLPKDRFSAERLKGVDSTLKIQPAKLEDSAVYLCASSPVGSAYGYTFGSGTRLTVV.

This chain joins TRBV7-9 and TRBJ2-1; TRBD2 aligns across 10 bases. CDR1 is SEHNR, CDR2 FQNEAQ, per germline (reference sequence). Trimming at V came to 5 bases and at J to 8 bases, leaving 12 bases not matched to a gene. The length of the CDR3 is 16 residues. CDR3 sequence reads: CASSLTQAGGQHEQFF. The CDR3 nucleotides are TGTGCCAGCAGCCTGACCCAAGCGGGGGGGCAACATGAGCAGTTCTTC.

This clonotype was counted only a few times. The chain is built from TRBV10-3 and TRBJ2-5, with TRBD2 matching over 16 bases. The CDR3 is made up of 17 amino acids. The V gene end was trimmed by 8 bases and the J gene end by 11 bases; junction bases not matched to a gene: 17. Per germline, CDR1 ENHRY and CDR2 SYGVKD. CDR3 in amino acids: CAIWPGLAGGPTGEQYF. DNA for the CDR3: TGTGCCATCTGGCCGGGACTAGCGGGAGGGCCAACGGGGGAGCAGTACTTC.

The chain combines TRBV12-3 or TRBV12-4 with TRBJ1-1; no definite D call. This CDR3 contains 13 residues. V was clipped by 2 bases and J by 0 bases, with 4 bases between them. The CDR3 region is CASSLKMNTEAFF. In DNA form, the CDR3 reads TGTGCCAGCAGTTTAAAGATGAACACTGAAGCTTTCTTT.

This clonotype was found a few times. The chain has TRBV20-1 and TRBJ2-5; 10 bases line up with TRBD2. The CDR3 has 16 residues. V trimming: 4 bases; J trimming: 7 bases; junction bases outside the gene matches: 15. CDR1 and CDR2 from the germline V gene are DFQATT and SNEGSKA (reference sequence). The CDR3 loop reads CSATPKAGGHRRTQYF. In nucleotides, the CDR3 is TGCAGTGCTACCCCAAAAGCGGGGGGGCATCGGAGGACCCAGTACTTC.

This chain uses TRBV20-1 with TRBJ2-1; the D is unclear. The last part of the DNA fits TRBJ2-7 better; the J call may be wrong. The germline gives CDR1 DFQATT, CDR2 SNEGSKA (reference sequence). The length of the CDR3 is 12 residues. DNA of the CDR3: TGCAGTGCTAGAGGGCAGTACAATGAGCAGTACTTC. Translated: CSARGQYNEQYF.

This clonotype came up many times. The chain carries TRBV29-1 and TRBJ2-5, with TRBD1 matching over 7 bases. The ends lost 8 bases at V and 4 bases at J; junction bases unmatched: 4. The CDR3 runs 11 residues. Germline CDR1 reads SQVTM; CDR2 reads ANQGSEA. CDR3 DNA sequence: TGCAGCCTCGGACAGGCAGAGACCCAGTACTTC. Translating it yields CSLGQAETQYF.

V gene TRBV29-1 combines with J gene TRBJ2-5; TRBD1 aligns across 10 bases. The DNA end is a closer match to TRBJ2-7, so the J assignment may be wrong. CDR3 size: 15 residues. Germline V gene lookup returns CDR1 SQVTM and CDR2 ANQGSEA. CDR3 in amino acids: CSVEDWTGGNDEQYF. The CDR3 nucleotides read TGCAGCGTTGAAGATTGGACAGGGGGTAACGACGAGCAGTACTTC.

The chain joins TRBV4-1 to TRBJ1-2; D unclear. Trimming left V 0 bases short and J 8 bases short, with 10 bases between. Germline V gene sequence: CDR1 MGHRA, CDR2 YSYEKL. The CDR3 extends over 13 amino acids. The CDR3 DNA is TGCGCCAGCAGCCAAGATGTAACAGTCGGCTACACCTTC. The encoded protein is CASSQDVTVGYTF.

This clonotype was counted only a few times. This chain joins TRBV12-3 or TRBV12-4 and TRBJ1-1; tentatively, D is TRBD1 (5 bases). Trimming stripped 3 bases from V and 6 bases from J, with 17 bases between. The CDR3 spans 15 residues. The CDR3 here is CASSFTGDPSPEAFF. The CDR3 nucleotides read TGTGCCAGCAGTTTCACGGGGGATCCTAGTCCTGAAGCTTTCTTT.

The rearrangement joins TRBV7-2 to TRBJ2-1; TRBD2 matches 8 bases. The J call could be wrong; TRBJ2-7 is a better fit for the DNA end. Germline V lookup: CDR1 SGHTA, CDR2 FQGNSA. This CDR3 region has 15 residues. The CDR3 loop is CASSRTSGSYNEQYF. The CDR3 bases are TGTGCCAGCAGCCGTACTAGCGGCTCCTACAATGAGCAGTACTTC.

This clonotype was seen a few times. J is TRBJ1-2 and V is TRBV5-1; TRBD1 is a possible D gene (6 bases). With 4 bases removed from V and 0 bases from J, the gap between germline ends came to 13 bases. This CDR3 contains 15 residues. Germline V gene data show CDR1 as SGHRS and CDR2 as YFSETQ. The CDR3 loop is CASSSQGRANYGYTF. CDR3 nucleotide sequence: TGCGCCAGCAGCAGTCAGGGGAGAGCTAACTATGGCTACACCTTC.

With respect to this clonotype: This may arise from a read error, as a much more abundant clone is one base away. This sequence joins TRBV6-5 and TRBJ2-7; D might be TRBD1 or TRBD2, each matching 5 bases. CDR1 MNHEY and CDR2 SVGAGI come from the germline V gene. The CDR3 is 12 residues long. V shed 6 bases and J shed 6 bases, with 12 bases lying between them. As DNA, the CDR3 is TGTGCCAGCAGAAGCGGACAAAGCGAGCAGTACTTC. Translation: CASRSGQSEQYF.

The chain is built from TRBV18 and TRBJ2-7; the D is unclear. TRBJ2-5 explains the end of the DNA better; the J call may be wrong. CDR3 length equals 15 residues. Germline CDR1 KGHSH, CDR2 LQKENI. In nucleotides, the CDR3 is TGTGCCAGCTCACCCGGCGGACGGATCTCGGAGACCCAGTACTTC. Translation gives CASSPGGRISETQYF.

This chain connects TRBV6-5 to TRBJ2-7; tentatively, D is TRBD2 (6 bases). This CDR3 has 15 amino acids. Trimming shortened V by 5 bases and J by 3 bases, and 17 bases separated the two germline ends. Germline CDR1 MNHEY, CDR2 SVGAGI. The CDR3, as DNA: TGTGCCAGCAGTCAAACTGGGGAGGCGGTCTACGAGCAGTACTTC. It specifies CASSQTGEAVYEQYF.

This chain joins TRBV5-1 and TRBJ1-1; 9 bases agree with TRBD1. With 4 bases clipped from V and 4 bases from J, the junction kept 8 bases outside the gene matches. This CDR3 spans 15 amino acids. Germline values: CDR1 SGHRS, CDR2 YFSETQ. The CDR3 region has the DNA TGCGCCAGCAGCGCGCAACAGGGGGCAGGCACTGAAGCTTTCTTT. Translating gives CASSAQQGAGTEAFF. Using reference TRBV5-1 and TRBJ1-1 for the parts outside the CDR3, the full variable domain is KAGVTQTPRYLIKTRGQQVTLSCSPISGHRSVSWYQQTPGQGLQFLFEYFSETQRNKGNFPGRFSGRQFSNSRSEMNVSTLELGDSALYLCASSAQQGAGTEAFFGQGTRLTVV.

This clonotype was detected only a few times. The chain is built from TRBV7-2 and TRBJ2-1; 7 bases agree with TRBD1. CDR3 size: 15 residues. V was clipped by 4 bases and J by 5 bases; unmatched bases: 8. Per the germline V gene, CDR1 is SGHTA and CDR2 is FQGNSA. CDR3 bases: TGTGCCAGCAGCTCAACCCGGGACAGCCACAATGAGCAGTTCTTC. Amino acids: CASSSTRDSHNEQFF. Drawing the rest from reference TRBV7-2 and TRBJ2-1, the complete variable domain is GAGVSQSPSNKVTEKGKDVELRCDPISGHTALYWYRQSLGQGLEFLIYFQGNSAPDKSGLPSDRFSAERTGGSVSTLTIQRTQQEDSAVYLCASSSTRDSHNEQFFGPGTRLTVL.

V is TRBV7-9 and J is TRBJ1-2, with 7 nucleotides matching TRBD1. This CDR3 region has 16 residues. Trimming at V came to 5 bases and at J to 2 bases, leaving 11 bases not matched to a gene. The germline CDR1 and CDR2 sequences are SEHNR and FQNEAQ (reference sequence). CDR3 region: CASSAGDSLLNYGYTF. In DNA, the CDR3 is TGTGCCAGCAGCGCGGGGGACAGTCTATTGAACTATGGCTACACCTTC.

CDR3 protein: CASSAKGREGTQYF. CDR3 in DNA: TGTGCCAGCAGTGCCAAAGGGAGGGAAGGGACCCAGTACTTC. The chain is built from TRBV25-1 and TRBJ2-5, with 7 bases fitting TRBD2. Germline CDR1 and CDR2: MGHDK and SYGVNS. The CDR3 consists of 14 residues. J gave up 7 bases and V 4 bases, and 9 bases lay outside the gene matches. The full variable domain, with the rest looked up from reference TRBV25-1 and TRBJ2-5, is EADIYQTPRYLVIGTGKKITLECSQTMGHDKMYWYQQDPGMELHLIHYSYGVNSTEKGDLSSESTVSRIRTEHFPLTLESARPSHTSQYLCASSAKGREGTQYFGPGTRLLVL.

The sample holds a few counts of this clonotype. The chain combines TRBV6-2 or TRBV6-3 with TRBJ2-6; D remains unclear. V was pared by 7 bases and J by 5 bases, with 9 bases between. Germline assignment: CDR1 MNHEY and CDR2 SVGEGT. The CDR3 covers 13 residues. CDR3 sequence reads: CASKSFWANVLTF. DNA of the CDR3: TGTGCCAGCAAAAGCTTCTGGGCCAACGTCCTGACTTTC.

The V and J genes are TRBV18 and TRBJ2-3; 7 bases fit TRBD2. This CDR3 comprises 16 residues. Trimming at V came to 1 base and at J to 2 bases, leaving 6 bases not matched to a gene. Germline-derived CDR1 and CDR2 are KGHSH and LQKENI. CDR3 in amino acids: CASSPLAGTDTDTQYF. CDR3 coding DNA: TGTGCCAGCTCACCACTAGCGGGCACAGACACAGATACGCAGTATTTT. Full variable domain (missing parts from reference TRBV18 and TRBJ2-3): NAGVMQNPRHLVRRRGQEARLRCSPMKGHSHVYWYRQLPEEGLKFMVYLQKENIIDESGMPKERFSAEFPKEGPSILRIQQVVRGDSAAYFCASSPLAGTDTDTQYFGPGTRLTVL.

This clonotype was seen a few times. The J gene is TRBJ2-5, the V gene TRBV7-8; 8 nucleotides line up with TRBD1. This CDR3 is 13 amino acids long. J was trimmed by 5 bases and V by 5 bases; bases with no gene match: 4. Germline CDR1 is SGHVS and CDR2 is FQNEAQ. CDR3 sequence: CASSQGAVETQYF. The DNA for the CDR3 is TGTGCCAGCAGCCAGGGGGCTGTGGAGACCCAGTACTTC.

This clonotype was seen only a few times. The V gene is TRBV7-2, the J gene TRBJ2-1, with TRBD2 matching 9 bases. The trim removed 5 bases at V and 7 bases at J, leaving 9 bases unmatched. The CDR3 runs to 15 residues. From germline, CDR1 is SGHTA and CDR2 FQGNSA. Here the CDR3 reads CASSPVAGGPNEQFF. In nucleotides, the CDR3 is TGTGCCAGCAGCCCAGTGGCGGGAGGGCCAAATGAGCAGTTCTTC.

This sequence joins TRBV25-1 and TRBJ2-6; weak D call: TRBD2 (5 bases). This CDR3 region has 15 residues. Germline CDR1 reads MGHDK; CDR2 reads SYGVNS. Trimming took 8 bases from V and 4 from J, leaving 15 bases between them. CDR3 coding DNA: TGTGCCAGCGAAGGCCCGGGGTCCGGGGCCAACGTCCTGACTTTC. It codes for CASEGPGSGANVLTF.

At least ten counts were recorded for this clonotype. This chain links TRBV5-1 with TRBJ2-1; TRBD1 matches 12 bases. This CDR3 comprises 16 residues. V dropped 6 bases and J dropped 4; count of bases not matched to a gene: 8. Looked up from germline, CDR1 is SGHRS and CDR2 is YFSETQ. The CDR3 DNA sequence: TGCGCCAGCACCTCGCCGGGACAGGGGGCTTACAATGAGCAGTTCTTC. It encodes CASTSPGQGAYNEQFF.

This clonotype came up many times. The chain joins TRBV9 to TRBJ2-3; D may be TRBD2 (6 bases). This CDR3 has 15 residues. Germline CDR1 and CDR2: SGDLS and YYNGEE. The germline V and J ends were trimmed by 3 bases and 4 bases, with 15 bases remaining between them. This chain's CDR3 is CASSGGGASADTQYF. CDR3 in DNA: TGTGCCAGCAGCGGGGGCGGGGCGAGTGCAGATACGCAGTATTTT.